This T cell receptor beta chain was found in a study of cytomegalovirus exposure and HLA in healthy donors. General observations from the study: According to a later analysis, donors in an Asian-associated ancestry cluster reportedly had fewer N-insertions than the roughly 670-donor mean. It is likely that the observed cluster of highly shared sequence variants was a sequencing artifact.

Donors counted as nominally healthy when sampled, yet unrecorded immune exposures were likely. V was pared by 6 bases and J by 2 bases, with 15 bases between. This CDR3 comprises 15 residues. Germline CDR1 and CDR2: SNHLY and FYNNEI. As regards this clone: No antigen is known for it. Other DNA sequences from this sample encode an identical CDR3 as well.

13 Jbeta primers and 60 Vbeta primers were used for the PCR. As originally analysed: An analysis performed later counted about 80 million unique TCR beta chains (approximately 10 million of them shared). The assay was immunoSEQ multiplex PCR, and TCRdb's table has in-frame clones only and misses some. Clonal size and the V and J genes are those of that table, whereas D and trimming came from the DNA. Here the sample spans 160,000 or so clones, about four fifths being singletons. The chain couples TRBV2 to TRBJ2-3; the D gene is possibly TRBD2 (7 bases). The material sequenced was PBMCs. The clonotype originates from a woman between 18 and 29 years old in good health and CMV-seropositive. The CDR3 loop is CASSVGGQPTDTQYF. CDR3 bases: TGTGCCAGCAGCGTCGGGGGGCAACCCACAGATACGCAGTATTTT.